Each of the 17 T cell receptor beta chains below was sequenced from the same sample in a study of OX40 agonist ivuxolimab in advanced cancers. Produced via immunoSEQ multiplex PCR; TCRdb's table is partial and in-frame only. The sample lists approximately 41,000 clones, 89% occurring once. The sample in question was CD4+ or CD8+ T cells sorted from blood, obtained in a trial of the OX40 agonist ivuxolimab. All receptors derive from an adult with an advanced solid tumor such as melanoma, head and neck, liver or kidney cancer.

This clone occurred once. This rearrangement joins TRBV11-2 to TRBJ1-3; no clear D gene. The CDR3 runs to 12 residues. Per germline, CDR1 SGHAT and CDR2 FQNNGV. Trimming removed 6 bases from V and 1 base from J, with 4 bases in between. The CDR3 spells CASSISGNTIYF. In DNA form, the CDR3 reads TGTGCCAGCAGTATTTCTGGAAACACCATATATTTT.

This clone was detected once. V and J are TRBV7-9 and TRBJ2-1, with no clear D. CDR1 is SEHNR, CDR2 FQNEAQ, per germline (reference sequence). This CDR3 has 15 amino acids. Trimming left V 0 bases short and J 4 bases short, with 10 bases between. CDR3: CASSLAYRNYNEQFF. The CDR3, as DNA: TGTGCCAGCAGCTTAGCGTACAGAAATTACAATGAGCAGTTCTTC.

CDR3 sequence: CAWSNLANTEAFF. The CDR3 DNA follows: TGTGCCTGGAGTAACTTGGCAAACACTGAAGCTTTCTTT. The chain recombines TRBV30 with TRBJ1-1; D is ambiguous. This CDR3 is 13 amino acids long. V was trimmed by 2 bases and J by 2 bases, leaving 9 bases between them. CDR1 GTSNPN and CDR2 SVGIG come from the germline V gene (reference sequence).

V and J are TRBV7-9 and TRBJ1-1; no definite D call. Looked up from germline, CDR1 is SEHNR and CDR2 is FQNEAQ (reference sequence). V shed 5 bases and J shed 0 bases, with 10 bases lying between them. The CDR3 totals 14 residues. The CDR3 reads CASSLRIMNTEAFF. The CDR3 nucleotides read TGTGCCAGCAGCCTCCGGATCATGAACACTGAAGCTTTCTTT. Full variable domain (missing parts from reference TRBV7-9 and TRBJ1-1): DTGVSQNPRHKITKRGQNVTFRCDPISEHNRLYWYRQTLGQGPEFLTYFQNEAQLEKSRLLSDRFSAERPKGSFSTLEIQRTEQGDSAMYLCASSLRIMNTEAFFGQGTRLTVV.

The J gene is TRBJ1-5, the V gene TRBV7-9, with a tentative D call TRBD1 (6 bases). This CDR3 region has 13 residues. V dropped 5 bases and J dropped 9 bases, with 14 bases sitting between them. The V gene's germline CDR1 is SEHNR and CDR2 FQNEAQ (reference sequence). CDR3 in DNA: TGTGCCAGCAGCCCCGAGGGGGTTGGGCCCCAGCATTTT. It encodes CASSPEGVGPQHF.

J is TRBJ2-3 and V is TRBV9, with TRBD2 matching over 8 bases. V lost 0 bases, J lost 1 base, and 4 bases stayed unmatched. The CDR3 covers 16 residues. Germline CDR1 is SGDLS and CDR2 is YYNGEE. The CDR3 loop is CASSVENSGGTDTQYF. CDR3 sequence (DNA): TGTGCCAGCAGCGTAGAGAATAGCGGGGGCACAGATACGCAGTATTTT. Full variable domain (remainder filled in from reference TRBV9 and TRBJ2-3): DSGVTQTPKHLITATGQRVTLRCSPRSGDLSVYWYQQSLDQGLQFLIQYYNGEERAKGNILERFSAQQFPDLHSELNLSSLELGDSALYFCASSVENSGGTDTQYFGPGTRLTVL.

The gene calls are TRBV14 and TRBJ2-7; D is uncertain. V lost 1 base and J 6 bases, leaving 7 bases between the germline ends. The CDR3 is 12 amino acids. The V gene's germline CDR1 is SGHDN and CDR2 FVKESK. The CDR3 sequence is CASSQGVGEQYF. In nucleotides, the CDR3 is TGTGCCAGCAGCCAAGGCGTCGGCGAGCAGTACTTC.

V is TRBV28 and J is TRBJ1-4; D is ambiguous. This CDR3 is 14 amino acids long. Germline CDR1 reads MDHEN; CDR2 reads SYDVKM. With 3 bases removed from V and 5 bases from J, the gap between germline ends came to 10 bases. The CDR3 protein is CASSFWQSNEKLFF. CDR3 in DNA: TGTGCCAGCAGTTTCTGGCAGTCGAATGAAAAACTGTTTTTT.

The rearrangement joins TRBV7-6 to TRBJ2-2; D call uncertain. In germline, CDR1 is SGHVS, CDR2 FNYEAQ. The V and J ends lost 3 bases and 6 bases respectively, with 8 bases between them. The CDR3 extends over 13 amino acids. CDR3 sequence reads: CASSFSGSGELFF. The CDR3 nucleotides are TGTGCCAGCAGCTTTTCAGGTTCCGGGGAGCTGTTTTTT.

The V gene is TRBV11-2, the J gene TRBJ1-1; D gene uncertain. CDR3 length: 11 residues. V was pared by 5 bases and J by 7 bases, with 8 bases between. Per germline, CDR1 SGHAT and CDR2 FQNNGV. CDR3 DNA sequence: TGTGCCAGCAGCGGAGGGAGTGAAGCTTTCTTT. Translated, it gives CASSGGSEAFF. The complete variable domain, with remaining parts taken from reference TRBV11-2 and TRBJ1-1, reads EAGVAQSPRYKIIEKRQSVAFWCNPISGHATLYWYQQILGQGPKLLIQFQNNGVVDDSQLPKDRFSAERLKGVDSTLKIQPAKLEDSAVYLCASSGGSEAFFGQGTRLTVV.

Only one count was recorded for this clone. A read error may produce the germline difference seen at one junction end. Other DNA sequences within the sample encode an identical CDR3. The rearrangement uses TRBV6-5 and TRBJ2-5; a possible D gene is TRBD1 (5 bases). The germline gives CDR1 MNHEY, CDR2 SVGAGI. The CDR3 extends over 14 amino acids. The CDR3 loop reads CASSSYRSQETQYF. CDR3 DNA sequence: TGTGCTAGCAGTTCATACAGGAGCCAAGAGACCCAGTACTTC.

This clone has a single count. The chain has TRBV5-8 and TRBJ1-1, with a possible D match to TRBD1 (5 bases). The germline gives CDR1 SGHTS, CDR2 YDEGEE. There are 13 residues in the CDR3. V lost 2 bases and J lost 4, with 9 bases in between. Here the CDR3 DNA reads TGTGCCAGCAGCTTAGGGGTTGCCACTGAAGCTTTCTTT. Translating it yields CASSLGVATEAFF.

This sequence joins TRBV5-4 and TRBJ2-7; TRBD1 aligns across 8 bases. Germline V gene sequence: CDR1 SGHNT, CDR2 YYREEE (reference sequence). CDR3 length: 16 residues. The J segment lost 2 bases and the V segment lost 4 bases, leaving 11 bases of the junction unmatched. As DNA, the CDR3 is TGTGCCAGCAGCGACCTGGTGGGACAGGACCCCTACGAGCAGTACTTC. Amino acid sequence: CASSDLVGQDPYEQYF.

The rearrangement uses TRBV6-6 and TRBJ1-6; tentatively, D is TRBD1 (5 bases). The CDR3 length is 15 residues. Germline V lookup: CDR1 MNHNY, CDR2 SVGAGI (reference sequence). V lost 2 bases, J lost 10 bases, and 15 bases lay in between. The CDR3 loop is CASSYPPGPRSPLHF. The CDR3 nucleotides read TGTGCCAGCAGTTACCCCCCGGGACCCCGGTCACCCCTCCACTTT.

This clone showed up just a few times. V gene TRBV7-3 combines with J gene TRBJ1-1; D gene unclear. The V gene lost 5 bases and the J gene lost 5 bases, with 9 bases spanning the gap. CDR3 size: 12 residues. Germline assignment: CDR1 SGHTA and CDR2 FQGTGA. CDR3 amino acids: CASSPKVTEAFF. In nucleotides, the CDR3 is TGTGCCAGCAGCCCCAAGGTGACTGAAGCTTTCTTT.

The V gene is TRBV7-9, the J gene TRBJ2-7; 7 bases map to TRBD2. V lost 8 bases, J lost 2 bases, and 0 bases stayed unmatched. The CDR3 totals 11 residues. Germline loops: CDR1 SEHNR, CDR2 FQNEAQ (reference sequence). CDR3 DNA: TGTGCCAGCGGGGGGGCCTACGAGCAGTACTTC. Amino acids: CASGGAYEQYF.

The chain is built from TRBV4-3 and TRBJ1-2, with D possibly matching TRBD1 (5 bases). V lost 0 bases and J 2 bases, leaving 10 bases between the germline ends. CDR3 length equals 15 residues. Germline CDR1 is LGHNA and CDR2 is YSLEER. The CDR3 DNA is TGCGCCAGCAGCCAAGATCTGGGGGGGAACTATGGCTACACCTTC. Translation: CASSQDLGGNYGYTF.